This is a list of T cell receptor beta chains from one sample in a study of cytomegalovirus exposure and HLA in healthy donors. The protocol was immunoSEQ multiplex PCR, while the TCRdb copy is restricted to in-frame clones and leaves out a portion. The sample table sets out 200,000 to 250,000 clones. Input material: PBMCs. These receptors all come from a young woman in good health and CMV-seropositive. CDR3s include the opening cysteine and the closing phenylalanine or tryptophan. D genes are given only for firm matches.

v_call	d_call	j_call	cdr3_aa	cdr3_nt
TRBV11-2	TRBD1	TRBJ2-1	CASSPHRGRGNEQFF	TGTGCCAGCAGCCCCCACAGGGGCCGGGGCAATGAGCAGTTCTTC
TRBV15	.	TRBJ2-7	CATSRDTQAYEQYF	TGTGCCACCAGCAGAGATACACAGGCCTACGAGCAGTACTTC
TRBV5-8	.	TRBJ1-1	CASSLRQPMNTEAFF	TGTGCCAGCAGCTTACGACAGCCCATGAACACTGAAGCTTTCTTT
TRBV6-5	TRBD1	TRBJ2-2	CASGVTGWNTGELFF	TGTGCCAGCGGAGTGACAGGGTGGAACACCGGGGAGCTGTTTTTT
TRBV12-5	.	TRBJ1-2	CASGLVQRNDYTF	TGTGCTAGTGGTTTGGTACAGAGAAATGACTACACCTTC
TRBV27	.	TRBJ2-7	CASLGSSYEQYF	TGTGCCAGCCTGGGGAGCTCCTACGAGCAGTACTTC
TRBV5-4	TRBD1	TRBJ1-1	CASSFRGLNTEAFF	TGTGCCAGCAGCTTTAGGGGGCTCAACACTGAAGCTTTCTTT
TRBV18	.	TRBJ2-5	CASSPRGGPQETQYF	TGTGCCAGCTCACCACGGGGAGGACCCCAAGAGACCCAGTACTTC
TRBV6-1	.	TRBJ2-2	CASRLQGRGGELFF	TGTGCCAGCAGGCTACAGGGACGTGGGGGGGAGCTGTTTTTT
TRBV7-2	.	TRBJ2-2	CASSSYTGELFF	TGTGCCAGCAGCTCCTACACCGGGGAGCTGTTTTTT
TRBV5-1	.	TRBJ1-1	CASSSSGPNTEAFF	TGCGCCAGCAGCTCCTCCGGTCCCAACACTGAAGCTTTCTTT
TRBV5-1	.	TRBJ2-7	CASSLTSMAYEQYF	TGCGCCAGCAGCTTGACTAGTATGGCCTACGAGCAGTACTTC
TRBV10-2	TRBD1	TRBJ1-1	CASNRGGNTEAFF	TGCGCCAGTAACAGGGGCGGGAACACTGAAGCTTTCTTT
TRBV29-1	TRBD1	TRBJ1-1	CSVTGTGGTTEAFF	TGCAGCGTTACCGGGACAGGGGGGACCACTGAAGCTTTCTTT
TRBV7-9	TRBD1	TRBJ1-2	CASSFRDRIDGYTF	TGTGCCAGCAGCTTCAGGGACAGGATTGATGGCTACACCTTC
TRBV27	.	TRBJ1-1	CASSRGWNTEAFF	TGTGCCAGCAGCCGGGGGTGGAACACTGAAGCTTTCTTT
TRBV2	TRBD1	TRBJ2-3	CASRFRQGVDTQYF	TGTGCCAGCAGATTTAGACAGGGCGTGGATACGCAGTATTTT